The text below deals with one T cell receptor beta chain. Germline V lookup: CDR1 SGHRS, CDR2 YFSETQ. Trimming stripped 0 bases from V and 6 bases from J, with 11 bases between. The CDR3 is 14 residues long. Under the authors' procedure: Estimation of nucleated cell counts relied on the amplification of reference gene primers. TCRdb's table, derived via immunoSEQ multiplex PCR, lists solely in-frame clones and lacks some. The DNA gave D and trimming, while V, J and clone size come from that table. The sample yields over 200,000 clones, roughly 82% seen once. This record comes from a study of blood T cell repertoires in COVID-19. Study at large: From T cells, B-cell-depleted T cells, or PBMCs came the material, which was cDNA or gDNA.

The source material was peripheral blood. The clonotype originates from a woman aged 40-49 years with acute or convalescent COVID-19. V is TRBV5-1 and J is TRBJ2-3; D not resolved. The CDR3: CASSLETGLDTQYF. In nucleotides, the CDR3 is TGCGCCAGCAGCTTGGAAACGGGTCTGGATACGCAGTATTTT.